A single sample is the source of the 31 T cell receptor beta chains below, sequenced in a study of T cell responses to AZD1222 COVID-19 vaccine. Sequencing was performed with immunoSEQ multiplex PCR; in TCRdb, only in-frame clones are kept and a portion is missing. The table has 110,000 to 150,000 clones, about 92% seen once. Sequencing was performed on peripheral blood, taken on day 0 of AZD1222 vaccination. Receptors were obtained from an adult in good health.

CDR3 residues: CASSSTPGRTDSSYEQYF. CDR3 nucleotides: TGTGCCAGCAGCTCCACCCCGGGGCGGACCGACAGCTCCTACGAGCAGTACTTC. The chain carries TRBV7-9 and TRBJ2-7; either TRBD1 or TRBD2 may supply D (5 bases each). With 4 bases removed from V and 0 bases from J, the gap between germline ends came to 22 bases. The CDR3 spans 18 residues. Germline CDR1 is SEHNR and CDR2 is FQNEAQ (reference sequence).

This clone was found a few times. The chain employs TRBV10-3 and TRBJ1-2, with a tentative D call TRBD1 (6 bases). CDR1 is ENHRY and CDR2 is SYGVKD in the germline V gene. The V end lost 6 bases, the J end lost 2 bases, and 16 bases lay between the germline ends. The length of the CDR3 is 15 residues. Here the CDR3 reads CAISPGTNKNYGYTF. CDR3 DNA: TGTGCCATCAGCCCCGGGACAAACAAAAACTATGGCTACACCTTC.

The rearrangement links TRBV6-6 to TRBJ1-6; the D gene is possibly TRBD1 (5 bases). V shed 2 bases and J shed 7 bases, with 9 bases lying between them. In germline, CDR1 is MNHNY, CDR2 SVGAGI (reference sequence). The CDR3 sequence is 14 residues long. CDR3 nucleotides: TGTGCCAGCAGTTACGGAGGGGTAAATTCACCCCTCCACTTT. Translation gives CASSYGGVNSPLHF.

The V gene is TRBV7-2, the J gene TRBJ1-1; D gene uncertain. The CDR3 consists of 14 residues. The ends were cut back, 3 bases at V and 1 base at J, with 9 bases in the middle. CDR1 and CDR2 from the germline V gene are SGHTA and FQGNSA. The CDR3 region is CASSLGPTNTEAFF. DNA of the CDR3: TGTGCCAGCAGCTTGGGTCCAACGAACACTGAAGCTTTCTTT. Using reference TRBV7-2 and TRBJ1-1 for the parts outside the CDR3, the full variable domain is GAGVSQSPSNKVTEKGKDVELRCDPISGHTALYWYRQSLGQGLEFLIYFQGNSAPDKSGLPSDRFSAERTGGSVSTLTIQRTQQEDSAVYLCASSLGPTNTEAFFGQGTRLTVV.

V and J are TRBV15 and TRBJ2-5; a weak D match, TRBD1 (5 bases). Germline loops: CDR1 LNHNV, CDR2 YYDKDF (reference sequence). The V end lost 0 bases, the J end lost 2 bases, and 7 bases lay between the germline ends. There are 14 residues in the CDR3. CDR3 nucleotide sequence: TGTGCCACCAGCAGAGAGGCAGGGCAAGAGACCCAGTACTTC. Translating gives CATSREAGQETQYF.

The chain couples TRBV3-1 (or the pseudogene TRBV3-2) to TRBJ2-7; TRBD2 is a possible D gene (6 bases). Germline V gene lookup returns CDR1 LGHDT and CDR2 YNNKEL (reference sequence). This CDR3 region has 16 residues. The V end was cut by 4 bases, the J end by 3 bases, with 19 bases between. CDR3 sequence (DNA): TGTGCCAGCAGCCCAGCGGTGGGTAGCGGCTTCTACGAGCAGTACTTC. Encoded protein: CASSPAVGSGFYEQYF.

The rearrangement joins TRBV6-5 to TRBJ2-3; weak D call: TRBD1 (6 bases). CDR1 is MNHEY, CDR2 SVGAGI, per germline. V gave up 1 base and J gave up 1 base, with 9 bases separating them. CDR3 length: 15 residues. CDR3 sequence: CASSYFQGRTDTQYF. CDR3 coding DNA: TGTGCCAGCAGTTACTTCCAGGGGCGCACAGATACGCAGTATTTT.

This rearrangement joins TRBV6-2 or TRBV6-3 to TRBJ1-6; no clear D. Germline values: CDR1 MNHEY, CDR2 SVGEGT. The CDR3 has 13 amino acids. V was clipped by 0 bases and J by 7 bases, with 4 bases between them. CDR3 residues: CASSYSDNSPLHF. CDR3 bases: TGTGCCAGCAGTTACTCGGACAATTCACCCCTCCACTTT.

V gene TRBV13 combines with J gene TRBJ1-5; 8 nucleotides match TRBD1. Germline values: CDR1 PRHDT, CDR2 FYEKMQ (reference sequence). The CDR3 totals 14 residues. After removal of 5 bases from V and 5 bases from J, the junction contained 5 bases not matched to a gene. CDR3 loop: CASSDRDRYQPQHF. The CDR3 nucleotides read TGTGCCAGCAGCGACCGGGACAGGTATCAGCCCCAGCATTTT.

The chain employs TRBV27 and TRBJ2-5; 15 positions agree with TRBD2. Germline values: CDR1 MNHEY, CDR2 SMNVEV (reference sequence). V lost 2 bases, J lost 11 bases, and 6 bases stayed unmatched. The CDR3 has 15 amino acids. CDR3 sequence (DNA): TGTGCCAGCAGTTTAGGGACTAGCGGGGGGTTCAGGCAGTACTTC. This gives the protein CASSLGTSGGFRQYF.

J is TRBJ2-2 and V is TRBV30; D remains unclear. This CDR3 region has 12 residues. The germline gives CDR1 GTSNPN, CDR2 SVGIG (reference sequence). Deletions cut 3 bases from V and 1 base from J, with 3 bases between. CDR3 amino acids: CAWSWNTGELFF. DNA for the CDR3: TGTGCCTGGAGCTGGAACACCGGGGAGCTGTTTTTT.

The chain employs TRBV14 and TRBJ1-3, with D hard to call. The germline CDR1 and CDR2 sequences are SGHDN and FVKESK. The CDR3 contains 13 residues. Trimming left V 10 bases short and J 0 bases short, with 10 bases between. CDR3 residues: CATRSFSGNTIYF. DNA of the CDR3: TGTGCCACGCGTTCTTTCTCTGGAAACACCATATATTTT. The whole variable domain, filled in from reference TRBV14 and TRBJ1-3, reads EAGVTQFPSHSVIEKGQTVTLRCDPISGHDNLYWYRRVMGKEIKFLLHFVKESKQDESGMPNNRFLAERTGGTYSTLKVQPAELEDSGVYFCATRSFSGNTIYFGEGSWLTVV.

The rearrangement links TRBV28 to TRBJ1-2, with 9 bases fitting TRBD1. The CDR3 has 18 amino acids. Unmatched junction bases numbered 16, after V lost 6 bases and J lost 2 bases. Germline CDR1 and CDR2: MDHEN and SYDVKM. CDR3 region: CASSRIRDRDQLNYGYTF. The CDR3 bases are TGTGCCAGCAGCCGGATCCGGGACAGGGACCAACTAAACTATGGCTACACCTTC.

This clone turned up a few times. The genes are TRBV19 and TRBJ2-7; 11 bases are shared with TRBD1. This CDR3 is 15 amino acids long. Germline loops: CDR1 LNHDA, CDR2 SQIVND (reference sequence). The trim removed 5 bases at V and 3 bases at J, leaving 6 bases unmatched. The CDR3 nucleotides read TGTGCCAGTAGTGCACCGGACAGGGGGCTCTACGAGCAGTACTTC. Translation: CASSAPDRGLYEQYF.

This chain uses TRBV14 with TRBJ2-1, with 7 bases aligning to TRBD2. V was clipped by 4 bases and J by 9 bases; unmatched bases: 9. Looked up from germline, CDR1 is SGHDN and CDR2 is FVKESK. This CDR3 has 14 amino acids. The CDR3 loop is CASSPFTTSPEQFF. DNA for the CDR3: TGTGCCAGCAGCCCTTTCACGACTAGCCCTGAGCAGTTCTTC. Supplemented by reference TRBV14 and TRBJ2-1, the full variable domain reads EAGVTQFPSHSVIEKGQTVTLRCDPISGHDNLYWYRRVMGKEIKFLLHFVKESKQDESGMPNNRFLAERTGGTYSTLKVQPAELEDSGVYFCASSPFTTSPEQFFGPGTRLTVL.

In this sample, this clone turned up once. CDR3 amino acids: CASLGASANNEQFF. The CDR3 nucleotides read TGTGCCAGCTTAGGGGCCAGCGCCAACAATGAGCAGTTCTTC. The chain has TRBV28 and TRBJ2-1, with D perhaps matching TRBD1 (5 bases). Germline lookup yields CDR1 MDHEN and CDR2 SYDVKM. The V end was cut by 8 bases, the J end by 5 bases, with 16 bases between. CDR3 length equals 14 residues.

This clone was recorded a few times. V gene TRBV11-3 combines with J gene TRBJ2-3, with D hard to call. Germline CDR1 is SGHNT and CDR2 is YENEEA. The CDR3 extends over 14 amino acids. V was shortened by 1 base and J by 5 bases, with 10 bases between the two germline ends. This CDR3 is CASSLGPAEDTQYF. For the CDR3, the DNA is TGTGCCAGCAGCTTAGGCCCAGCAGAAGATACGCAGTATTTT.

J is TRBJ2-7 and V is TRBV5-1, with D possibly TRBD1 on 7 matching bases. Trimming took off 4 bases at V and 5 bases at J, with 16 bases between the two ends. This CDR3 is 14 amino acids long. Germline V gives CDR1 SGHRS, CDR2 YFSETQ. The CDR3 region has the DNA TGCGCCAGCAGCCAGGGGGGAAACGTCCACGAGCAGTACTTC. Translating it yields CASSQGGNVHEQYF.

CDR3 loop: CASSSDLTGAKNIQYF. CDR3 coding DNA: TGTGCCAGCAGTTCCGATCTTACCGGGGCCAAAAACATTCAGTACTTC. This sequence joins TRBV2 and TRBJ2-4, with D unclear. Germline values: CDR1 SNHLY, CDR2 FYNNEI. The CDR3 loop spans 16 amino acids. The germline V and J ends were trimmed by 5 bases and 1 base, with 15 bases remaining between them. The full variable domain, in which reference TRBV2 and TRBJ2-4 provide the parts outside the CDR3, is EPEVTQTPSHQVTQMGQEVILRCVPISNHLYFYWYRQILGQKVEFLVSFYNNEISEKSEIFDDQFSVERPDGSNFTLKIRSTKLEDSAMYFCASSSDLTGAKNIQYFGAGTRLSVL.

In nucleotides, the CDR3 is TGTGCCAGCTCCCAAGAGCCACAGGGATACAATCAGCCCCAGCATTTT. It specifies CASSQEPQGYNQPQHF. The chain recombines TRBV4-2 with TRBJ1-5, with D tentatively TRBD1 (6 bases). The V and J ends lost 8 bases and 3 bases respectively, with 20 bases between them. In germline, CDR1 is LGHNA, CDR2 YNFKEQ. CDR3 length equals 16 residues.

This CDR3 reads CASSLSGGNYGYTF. The DNA of the CDR3 is TGTGCCAGCAGCTTATCAGGGGGGAACTATGGCTACACCTTC. The V gene is TRBV7-2, the J gene TRBJ1-2; 7 positions match TRBD1. The CDR3 sequence is 14 residues long. Germline-derived CDR1 and CDR2 are SGHTA and FQGNSA. Unmatched junction bases numbered 2, after V lost 2 bases and J lost 2 bases.

V gene TRBV5-4 combines with J gene TRBJ2-2; 9 bases match TRBD1. CDR1 and CDR2 from the germline V gene are SGHNT and YYREEE (reference sequence). With V trimmed by 4 bases and J by 8 bases, 12 bases remained unmatched. The length of the CDR3 is 16 residues. The DNA for the CDR3 is TGTGCCAGCAGCCACGCCGGGACAGGGTTCGGTGGGGAGCTGTTTTTT. This codes for CASSHAGTGFGGELFF. Looking up the rest from reference TRBV5-4 and TRBJ2-2 gives the full variable domain: ETGVTQSPTHLIKTRGQQVTLRCSSQSGHNTVSWYQQALGQGPQFIFQYYREEENGRGNFPPRFSGLQFPNYSSELNVNALELDDSALYLCASSHAGTGFGGELFFGEGSRLTVL.

The chain carries TRBV29-1 and TRBJ1-3; TRBD1 is a possible D gene (5 bases). This CDR3 is 12 amino acids long. Trimming took 6 bases from V and 4 from J, leaving 10 bases between them. From germline, CDR1 is SQVTM and CDR2 ANQGSEA. CDR3 sequence (DNA): TGCAGCGTGGGGACTGGGGGAAACACCATATATTTT. This gives the protein CSVGTGGNTIYF.

V and J are TRBV19 and TRBJ1-4; 8 positions agree with TRBD1. The CDR3 has 13 residues. V was pared by 5 bases and J by 5 bases, with 1 base of the junction left unmatched. Germline CDR1 and CDR2: LNHDA and SQIVND (reference sequence). The CDR3 DNA reads TGTGCCAGTAGTGGGGACAGGAATGAAAAACTGTTTTTT. This codes for CASSGDRNEKLFF.

The chain combines TRBV28 with TRBJ1-3, with D unresolved. This CDR3 has 15 amino acids. Trimming took off 5 bases at V and 5 bases at J, with 16 bases between the two ends. In germline, CDR1 is MDHEN, CDR2 SYDVKM. In DNA form, the CDR3 reads TGTGCCAGCAGTACCAACAGAATAACAAGAAACACCATATATTTT. Its protein product is CASSTNRITRNTIYF.

This rearrangement joins TRBV18 to TRBJ1-4, with 7 nucleotides matching TRBD1. Germline V lookup: CDR1 KGHSH, CDR2 LQKENI. This CDR3 region has 15 residues. The trim removed 3 bases at V and 4 bases at J, leaving 5 bases unmatched. The CDR3 loop reads CASSPDRDLNEKLFF. In nucleotides, the CDR3 is TGTGCCAGCTCACCTGACAGGGACCTTAATGAAAAACTGTTTTTT.

The chain couples TRBV5-4 to TRBJ2-6; a possible D gene is TRBD1 (5 bases). Between the trimmed V and J ends, which lost 4 bases and 0 bases, there was a span of 11 bases. This CDR3 is built from 16 residues. Looked up from germline, CDR1 is SGHNT and CDR2 is YYREEE (reference sequence). CDR3 coding DNA: TGTGCCAGCAGCGTAAGACAGCTCTCTGGGGCCAACGTCCTGACTTTC. The encoded protein is CASSVRQLSGANVLTF.

This clone has only one observation. This chain connects TRBV18 to TRBJ1-6; no definite D call. The CDR3 consists of 14 residues. Germline-derived CDR1 and CDR2 are KGHSH and LQKENI. V lost 5 bases and J lost 6, with 11 bases in between. The CDR3 bases are TGTGCCAGCTCATCTCAGGCCTCTAATTCACCCCTCCACTTT. It specifies CASSSQASNSPLHF. The full variable domain, with the rest looked up from reference TRBV18 and TRBJ1-6, is NAGVMQNPRHLVRRRGQEARLRCSPMKGHSHVYWYRQLPEEGLKFMVYLQKENIIDESGMPKERFSAEFPKEGPSILRIQQVVRGDSAAYFCASSSQASNSPLHFGNGTRLTVT.

This rearrangement joins TRBV5-6 to TRBJ2-7, with TRBD2 as a possible D gene (5 bases). Germline-derived CDR1 and CDR2 are SGHDT and YYEEEE. Deletions cut 0 bases from V and 3 bases from J, with 10 bases between. This CDR3 comprises 14 residues. CDR3 region: CASSLGPGSYEQYF. The CDR3 nucleotides read TGTGCCAGCAGCTTGGGCCCTGGGAGCTACGAGCAGTACTTC.

V gene TRBV19 combines with J gene TRBJ2-2, with 7 positions matching TRBD1. V shed 8 bases and J 1 base; nucleotides not matched to a gene: 7. The CDR3 extends over 15 amino acids. CDR1 and CDR2 (germline): LNHDA, SQIVND (reference sequence). CDR3 sequence (DNA): TGTGCCAGTTGTCCTGGGACAGTGAACACCGGGGAGCTGTTTTTT. Protein: CASCPGTVNTGELFF.

This sequence joins TRBV2 and TRBJ2-7; maybe TRBD2 (5 bases). V was shortened by 4 bases and J by 3 bases, with 22 bases between the two germline ends. This CDR3 spans 17 amino acids. Per germline, CDR1 SNHLY and CDR2 FYNNEI. This CDR3 is CASSVMELVMKDYEQYF. Written as DNA, the CDR3 is TGTGCCAGCAGTGTAATGGAACTAGTGATGAAGGACTACGAGCAGTACTTC.